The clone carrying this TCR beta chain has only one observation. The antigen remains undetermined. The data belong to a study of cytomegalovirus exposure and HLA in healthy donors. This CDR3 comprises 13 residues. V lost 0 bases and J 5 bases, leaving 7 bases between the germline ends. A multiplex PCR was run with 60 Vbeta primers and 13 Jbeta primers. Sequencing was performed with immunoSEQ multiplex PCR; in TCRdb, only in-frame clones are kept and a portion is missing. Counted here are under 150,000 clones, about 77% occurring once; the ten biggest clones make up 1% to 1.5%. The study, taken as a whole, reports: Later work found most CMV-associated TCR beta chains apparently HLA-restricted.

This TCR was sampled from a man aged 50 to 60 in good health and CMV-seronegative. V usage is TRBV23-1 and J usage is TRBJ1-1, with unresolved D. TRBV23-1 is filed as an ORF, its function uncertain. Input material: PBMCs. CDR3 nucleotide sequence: TGCGCCAGCAGTCAATCGCAGGTTACTGAAGCTTTCTTT. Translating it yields CASSQSQVTEAFF.